The TCR beta chain described here comes from a study of blood T cell repertoires in COVID-19. The CDR3 length is 16 residues. V lost 3 bases, J lost 0 bases, and 7 bases stayed unmatched. Germline-derived CDR1 and CDR2 are MNHEY and SMNVEV (reference sequence). Seattle's cohort entered during active infection and was followed longitudinally. This clone was recorded once. In the original workflow: Nucleated cell counts were estimated from reference gene primer amplification. The assay was immunoSEQ multiplex PCR, and TCRdb's table has in-frame clones only and misses some. V and J calls plus clone size are reproduced from that table; the DNA served to infer D and trimming. The sample shows about 130,000 clones, roughly 85% of them seen only once.

The J gene is TRBJ1-1, the V gene TRBV27, with 7 positions matching TRBD1. The sequenced sample was peripheral blood. The receptor was isolated from a woman aged 80 or over with COVID-19, enrolled during active disease. The CDR3 here is CASSLGGRGLNTEAFF. CDR3 bases: TGTGCCAGCAGTTTGGGCGGGAGGGGGCTGAACACTGAAGCTTTCTTT.